Sequencing of this T cell receptor beta chain was carried out in a study of blood T cell repertoires in COVID-19. The V gene end was trimmed by 7 bases and the J gene end by 1 base; junction bases not matched to a gene: 7. The CDR3 sequence is 15 residues long. Germline CDR1 reads MNHNY; CDR2 reads SVGAGI (reference sequence). Data came from immunoSEQ multiplex PCR; TCRdb stores just in-frame clones and leaves some out. The data show about 91,000 clones, approximately 77% seen once. The V gene is TRBV6-6, the J gene TRBJ1-2; 9 nucleotides agree with TRBD1. This sequence was found in a woman aged 80 or older with acute or convalescent COVID-19. The sample was peripheral blood. CDR3 nucleotides: TGTGCCAGCACCGAACAGGGGGCGAGTAACTATGGCTACACCTTC. This gives the protein CASTEQGASNYGYTF.